A selection of T cell receptor beta chains follows, all from one sample in a study of blood T cell repertoires in COVID-19. Repertoires were generated with immunoSEQ multiplex PCR, while TCRdb's copy carries only in-frame clones and drops some. The table lists 150,000 to 200,000 clones, more than 75% of them singletons. What was sequenced was peripheral blood. These receptors all stem from a man aged 18 to 30 with active or convalescent COVID-19. Each CDR3 is given with its conserved first and last residue. The order of the fields is V gene, D gene, J gene, clone size, CDR3 protein, CDR3 DNA. The D gene is left open where the match is weak. Size tells how often a clone was seen (once, few, many) or the class of an expanded clone, and some rows leave it out.

TRBV28	TRBD1	TRBJ2-1	NA	CASLITGGAYNEQFF	TGTGCCAGCCTTATAACAGGGGGTGCCTACAATGAGCAGTTCTTC
TRBV7-2	NA	TRBJ1-2	few	CASSSPREAINYGYTF	TGTGCCAGCAGCTCACCGCGGGAGGCGATTAACTATGGCTACACCTTC
TRBV7-9	NA	TRBJ2-4	NA	CASAILGGIQYF	TGTGCCAGCGCCATCCTTGGCGGCATTCAGTACTTC
TRBV7-2	NA	TRBJ1-1	NA	CASSFQVGAEAFF	TGTGCCAGCAGCTTCCAGGTCGGCGCTGAAGCTTTCTTT
TRBV5-6	NA	TRBJ1-3	NA	CASSPVKGNTIYF	TGTGCCAGCAGCCCCGTTAAGGGGAACACCATATATTTT
TRBV18	NA	TRBJ2-2	NA	CASSPPVGAGELFF	TGTGCCAGCTCACCACCGGTAGGGGCCGGGGAGCTGTTTTTT
TRBV5-1	NA	TRBJ2-3	NA	CASSLTSPDTQYF	TGCGCCAGCAGCTTGACTAGCCCAGATACGCAGTATTTT
TRBV27	TRBD1	TRBJ1-1	NA	CASSSPHRGGTEAFF	TGTGCCAGCAGTTCTCCCCACAGGGGTGGCACTGAAGCTTTCTTT
TRBV18	NA	TRBJ1-1	NA	CASSPAGLHEGNTEAFF	TGTGCCAGCTCACCAGCCGGGCTTCATGAGGGGAACACTGAAGCTTTCTTT
TRBV10-3	NA	TRBJ2-7	once	CATRYESGSSYEQYF	TGTGCCACCCGGTATGAGAGCGGTAGCTCCTACGAGCAGTACTTC
TRBV29-1	NA	TRBJ2-1	NA	CSVLIQGNEQFF	TGCAGCGTCCTCATACAGGGCAATGAGCAGTTCTTC
TRBV11-2	NA	TRBJ1-1	NA	CASSHGRGTTEAFF	TGTGCCAGCAGCCATGGACGGGGGACCACTGAAGCTTTCTTT
TRBV7-2	NA	TRBJ1-1	NA	CASSFAGGLFSAAFF	TGTGCCAGCAGCTTCGCGGGGGGGTTGTTTTCGGCGGCTTTCTTT